This T cell receptor (beta chain) derives from a study of OX40 agonist ivuxolimab in advanced cancers. Study details: With ivuxolimab, an agonistic anti-OX40 (CD134) antibody, patients were treated. Anti-PD-1, anti-PD-L1 or anti-CTLA-4 therapy given earlier was allowed, and 30% to 45% had some. The group had a mean age of about 65 years, ranged from roughly 23 to 79, and was roughly 83% male.

The CDR3 runs to 14 residues. From germline, CDR1 is LGHNT and CDR2 FRNRAP. V was shortened by 4 bases and J by 2 bases, with 9 bases between the two germline ends. For this clone: Its target is not known.

Generated by immunoSEQ multiplex PCR, the TCRdb table keeps only in-frame clones and is missing some. The sample records roughly 11,000 clones, approximately 76% being singletons. Broader study findings: At 0.1 to 3.0 mg/kg, CD4+ and CD8+ blood T cells expanded clonally by week 6.

The TCR originated in an adult with an advanced solid tumor such as melanoma, head and neck, liver or kidney cancer. The chain recombines TRBV12-5 with TRBJ2-1; D may correspond to TRBD1 or TRBD2 (5 bases each). The sample here was CD4+ or CD8+ T cells sorted from blood, taken in a trial of the OX40 agonist ivuxolimab. CDR3 in DNA: TGTGCTAGTGGTTGGGACGCCGCCTACAATGAGCAGTTCTTC. Protein sequence: CASGWDAAYNEQFF.